The 7 T cell receptor beta chains below were found in one sample sequenced in a study of glioma-infiltrating T cells after dendritic cell vaccination. Here immunoSEQ multiplex PCR was the method, and the copy in TCRdb shows in-frame clones only, minus some. In the table there are about 92,000 clones, approximately 84% of which are singletons. This specimen consisted of blood, obtained before dendritic cell vaccination. Source of these receptors: a human donor with glioblastoma.

The chain has TRBV6-1 and TRBJ2-7, with D possibly TRBD2 on 6 matching bases. Trimming left V 1 base short and J 2 bases short, with 18 bases between. The V gene's germline CDR1 is MNHNS and CDR2 SASEGT. The CDR3 contains 17 residues. CDR3 nucleotides: TGTGCCAGCAGTGAAGTGTCGGGCGGGGTAAAAACCTACGAGCAGTACTTC. Encoded protein: CASSEVSGGVKTYEQYF.

The V gene is TRBV6-5, the J gene TRBJ1-5; D uncertain. The V gene lost 5 bases and the J gene lost 4 bases, with 12 bases spanning the gap. Germline assignment: CDR1 MNHEY and CDR2 SVGAGI. This CDR3 spans 14 amino acids. This CDR3 is CASSGGNLNQPQHF. The CDR3 DNA sequence: TGTGCCAGCAGTGGCGGGAACCTGAATCAGCCCCAGCATTTT.

The rearrangement uses TRBV7-3 and TRBJ2-2, with a tentative D call TRBD1 (5 bases). Germline CDR1 is SGHTA and CDR2 is FQGTGA. The CDR3 runs to 15 residues. V was trimmed by 4 bases and J by 2 bases, leaving 11 bases between them. For the CDR3, the DNA is TGTGCCAGCAGCTACTTAGGACAAAACACCGGGGAGCTGTTTTTT. This gives the protein CASSYLGQNTGELFF.

The CDR3 nucleotides read TGCGCCAGCAGCCACCTGGACAGTTATAATGAAAAACTGTTTTTT. It translates to CASSHLDSYNEKLFF. The gene calls are TRBV4-1 and TRBJ1-4; possibly TRBD1 for D (6 bases). Germline V gives CDR1 MGHRA, CDR2 YSYEKL. V dropped 3 bases and J dropped 4 bases, with 12 bases sitting between them. This CDR3 is built from 15 residues.

As DNA, the CDR3 is TGTGCCAGCAGCCTCCTTAGGAGAGAGAAGACCTACGAGCAGTACTTC. Its translation: CASSLLRREKTYEQYF. J is TRBJ2-7 and V is TRBV9, with unresolved D. Germline-derived CDR1 and CDR2 are SGDLS and YYNGEE. The CDR3 runs 16 residues. Trimming took 4 bases from V and 2 from J, leaving 19 bases between them.

The chain combines TRBV19 with TRBJ1-2; tentatively, D is TRBD1 (6 bases). V lost 9 bases to trimming and J lost 2 bases, with 7 bases between them. Looked up from germline, CDR1 is LNHDA and CDR2 is SQIVND (reference sequence). The CDR3 has 11 residues. The CDR3 sequence is CASQGNYGYTF. The CDR3 coding sequence is TGTGCCAGCCAGGGGAACTATGGCTACACCTTC.

This clone has a single count. This rearrangement joins TRBV7-3 to TRBJ2-1; D may be TRBD1 (6 bases). The germline CDR1 and CDR2 sequences are SGHTA and FQGTGA. This CDR3 region has 15 residues. V lost 5 bases and J lost 7, with 18 bases in between. CDR3 nucleotides: TGTGCCAGCAGCGCCGACAGGCATAACACTAATGAGCAGTTCTTC. It codes for CASSADRHNTNEQFF.